These 8 T cell receptor beta chains originate from one sample sequenced in a study of T cells in Graves' hyperthyroidism and ophthalmopathy. From RNA transcripts, TCR beta CDR3 regions were amplified. In the first-round RT-PCR of the TCR CDR3, the HTBI primer set was used. TCRdb reprocessed the multiplex PCR reads with MiXCR, giving one entry per CDR3 protein. The table shows 660,000 or so distinct CDR3 sequences, with just under 45% occurring only once. The sequencing input was peripheral blood or thyroid tissue (not recorded which). The receptors originated from an adult man with Graves' disease, either hyperthyroidism or ophthalmopathy (not recorded which).

This clonotype was counted at least ten times. The rearrangement links TRBV20-1 to TRBJ2-7; tentative D call: TRBD1 (6 bases). Trimming stripped 1 base from V and 9 bases from J, with 13 bases between. Germline V CDR1 and CDR2: DFQATT, SNEGSKA (reference sequence). The CDR3 totals 12 residues. The CDR3 spells CSARGSQGWQYF. Here the CDR3 DNA reads TGCAGTGCTAGAGGCAGCCAGGGGTGGCAGTACTTC.

A remark on this clonotype: At one end, the junction sequence differs from germline, possibly due to a read error. V usage is TRBV5-1 and J usage is TRBJ1-1, with D maybe TRBD1 (5 bases). The CDR3 is 13 residues long. Germline CDR1 SGHRS, CDR2 YFSETQ. In nucleotides, the CDR3 is TGCGCCAGCAGCTTGGACAGGAACGCTGAAGCTTTCTTT. Translation: CASSLDRNAEAFF.

V usage is TRBV7-2 and J usage is TRBJ2-7; a weak D match, TRBD2 (6 bases). CDR1 is SGHTA and CDR2 is FQGNSA in the germline V gene. Trimming pared 5 bases from V and 1 base from J, leaving 24 bases between. The CDR3 has 18 residues. The CDR3 loop reads CASSQEGPGTSSSYEQYF. DNA of the CDR3: TGTGCCAGCAGCCAAGAAGGCCCCGGGACTTCCTCTTCCTACGAGCAGTACTTC.

The chain recombines TRBV29-1 with TRBJ1-2; D is unclear. CDR3 length equals 12 residues. The germline V gene has CDR1 SQVTM and CDR2 ANQGSEA. Trimming removed 4 bases from V and 5 bases from J, with 11 bases in between. The CDR3 DNA reads TGCAGCGTTGGGAAGGACCAATATGGCTACACCTTC. This encodes CSVGKDQYGYTF.

Written as DNA, the CDR3 is TGTGCCAGCAGCCCGCAGGGACAGGGAGGTTCACCCCTCCACTTT. This gives the protein CASSPQGQGGSPLHF. This sequence joins TRBV7-9 and TRBJ1-6; 9 nucleotides match TRBD1. The V segment lost 5 bases and the J segment 9 bases; nucleotides outside the gene matches: 8. The CDR3 is made up of 15 amino acids. CDR1 is SEHNR, CDR2 FQNEAQ, per germline (reference sequence).

The V gene is TRBV7-9, the J gene TRBJ1-5, with D unclear. The germline V gene encodes CDR1 SEHNR and CDR2 FQNEAQ (reference sequence). The CDR3 has 13 residues. Trimming left V 6 bases short and J 4 bases short, with 10 bases between. The CDR3 sequence: CASSFRLNQPQHF. CDR3 bases: TGTGCCAGCAGTTTTCGCCTTAATCAGCCCCAGCATTTT.

The chain links TRBV2 to TRBJ1-1, with D possibly matching TRBD1 (5 bases). The length of the CDR3 is 16 residues. Looked up from germline, CDR1 is SNHLY and CDR2 is FYNNEI. The V and J ends lost 6 bases and 3 bases respectively, with 20 bases between them. The CDR3 DNA sequence: TGTGCCAGCAGCCGAACGACAGCCGCCGGGGACACTGAAGCTTTCTTT. Its protein is CASSRTTAAGDTEAFF.

The DNA for the CDR3 is TGTGCCAGCAGCCAAGGTCCGACACGCGGGGACCAGTACTTC. It is translated as CASSQGPTRGDQYF. The chain carries TRBV3-1 and TRBJ2-5; weak D call: TRBD2 (6 bases). CDR1 LGHDT and CDR2 YNNKEL come from the germline V gene (reference sequence). V was clipped by 1 base and J by 10 bases, with 16 bases between them. This CDR3 contains 14 residues.